Below, 26 T cell receptor beta chains from the same sample are listed, as sequenced in a study of T cell changes during pregnancy in multiple sclerosis. The data were produced by immunoSEQ multiplex PCR, yet TCRdb's version contains in-frame clones alone and is incomplete. The repertoire holds roughly 100,000 clones, with 91% as singletons. The sequencing used peripheral blood, collected after pregnancy. Receptor source: a female donor in good health, enrolled as a control in a pregnancy study.

J is TRBJ2-3 and V is TRBV4-1, with D tentatively TRBD2 (5 bases). V dropped 0 bases and J dropped 2 bases, with 18 bases sitting between them. Looked up from germline, CDR1 is MGHRA and CDR2 is YSYEKL. This CDR3 comprises 18 residues. The CDR3 coding sequence is TGCGCCAGCAGCCAAGATCCCCCGGGGTTGGATTTCACAGATACGCAGTATTTT. Translating it yields CASSQDPPGLDFTDTQYF.

This sequence joins TRBV4-1 and TRBJ2-7, with TRBD2 identical over 8 bases. The CDR3 sequence is 17 residues long. V lost 1 base to trimming and J lost 1 base; unmatched junction nucleotides: 9. In germline, CDR1 is MGHRA, CDR2 YSYEKL. The CDR3 reads CASSQAAGDLQSYEQYF. In DNA form, the CDR3 reads TGCGCCAGCAGCCAAGCAGCGGGGGACCTTCAATCCTACGAGCAGTACTTC.

This clone was found a few times. The CDR3: CASSTDRGGSPLHF. Here the CDR3 DNA reads TGTGCCAGCAGCACCGACAGGGGAGGATCACCCCTCCACTTT. This sequence joins TRBV5-4 and TRBJ1-6; 8 bases line up with TRBD1. CDR3 length: 14 residues. Germline values: CDR1 SGHNT, CDR2 YYREEE (reference sequence). V shed 4 bases and J 10 bases; nucleotides not matched to a gene: 7.

The rearrangement joins TRBV2 to TRBJ2-3; maybe TRBD2 (5 bases). From germline, CDR1 is SNHLY and CDR2 FYNNEI. V gave up 6 bases and J gave up 0 bases, with 10 bases separating them. This CDR3 spans 14 amino acids. In nucleotides, the CDR3 is TGTGCCAGCAGGAGCGGATTGAGCACAGATACGCAGTATTTT. Residues: CASRSGLSTDTQYF.

This chain uses TRBV7-2 with TRBJ1-5; no reliable D call. Trimming took 1 base from V and 5 from J, leaving 6 bases between them. The CDR3 extends over 13 amino acids. Looked up from germline, CDR1 is SGHTA and CDR2 is FQGNSA. The CDR3 DNA is TGTGCCAGCAGCTTAGTTTCCGATCAGCCCCAGCATTTT. This encodes CASSLVSDQPQHF.

This clone was detected a few times. J is TRBJ1-1 and V is TRBV4-2, with D perhaps matching TRBD1 (6 bases). Germline CDR1 LGHNA, CDR2 YNFKEQ. The CDR3 is 14 amino acids. The V and J ends lost 6 bases and 4 bases respectively, with 15 bases between them. The CDR3 here is CASSNRAVITEAFF. In nucleotides, the CDR3 is TGTGCCAGCAGTAACAGGGCAGTTATCACTGAAGCTTTCTTT.

This clone appeared a single time. A read error may account for a junction end that differs from germline. V and J are TRBV5-4 and TRBJ2-4; 8 nucleotides line up with TRBD1. Germline V gives CDR1 SGHNT, CDR2 YYREEE (reference sequence). The length of the CDR3 is 12 residues. In nucleotides, the CDR3 is TGTGCCAGCAGCTTGGCCAGTGGACAGGGTGTCTTC. The encoded protein is CASSLASGQGVF.

The chain carries TRBV13 and TRBJ1-3; D is unresolved. Germline CDR1 PRHDT, CDR2 FYEKMQ (reference sequence). CDR3 length: 14 amino acids. V was pared by 8 bases and J by 1 base, with 12 bases between. For the CDR3, the DNA is TGTGCCAGCTCTGATCGGTGGTCTGGAAACACCATATATTTT. Translation gives CASSDRWSGNTIYF.

The J gene is TRBJ2-1, the V gene TRBV7-9; possibly TRBD2 for D (5 bases). The CDR3 covers 18 residues. Trimming cost V 6 bases and J 0 bases, with 21 bases left between them. CDR1 and CDR2 (germline): SEHNR, FQNEAQ (reference sequence). Here the CDR3 DNA reads TGTGCCAGCAGAGCCACTCCTCTAGCCGAGAGCTCCTACAATGAGCAGTTCTTC. The encoded protein is CASRATPLAESSYNEQFF.

The chain recombines TRBV5-4 with TRBJ2-2, with D possibly being TRBD2 (6 bases). The V gene's germline CDR1 is SGHNT and CDR2 YYREEE (reference sequence). The V end lost 6 bases, the J end lost 2 bases, and 17 bases lay between the germline ends. The CDR3 runs to 16 residues. The CDR3 nucleotides read TGTGCCAGCACCCTAATCGAGCGGGTCAACACCGGGGAGCTGTTTTTT. Protein product: CASTLIERVNTGELFF.

The V gene is TRBV9, the J gene TRBJ2-1, with 11 bases fitting TRBD2. The germline V gene encodes CDR1 SGDLS and CDR2 YYNGEE. J was trimmed by 10 bases and V by 0 bases; bases with no gene match: 15. The CDR3 has 18 amino acids. The DNA of the CDR3 is TGTGCCAGCAGCGTAGCGGGGTTGTATAGCGGGGGGGCCGGAGAGCAGTTCTTC. Translation gives CASSVAGLYSGGAGEQFF.

This chain joins TRBV2 and TRBJ1-1; tentatively, D is TRBD1 (5 bases). Germline CDR1 and CDR2: SNHLY and FYNNEI. Trimming removed 2 bases at V and 0 bases at J, with 10 bases between. There are 15 residues in the CDR3. CDR3 sequence: CASSEMGRVNTEAFF. CDR3 bases: TGTGCCAGCAGTGAAATGGGCAGGGTGAACACTGAAGCTTTCTTT.

The chain joins TRBV25-1 to TRBJ1-2, with D hard to call. The germline V gene encodes CDR1 MGHDK and CDR2 SYGVNS. The CDR3 extends over 14 amino acids. V dropped 0 bases and J dropped 8 bases, with 13 bases sitting between them. The CDR3 bases are TGTGCCAGCAGTGAATATCATACGGGGAGCGGCTACACCTTC. Translated: CASSEYHTGSGYTF.

The rearrangement links TRBV27 to TRBJ2-7; D might be TRBD1 (6 bases). With 9 bases removed from V and 4 bases from J, the gap between germline ends came to 13 bases. Germline V lookup: CDR1 MNHEY, CDR2 SMNVEV (reference sequence). The CDR3 is 12 amino acids. CDR3 nucleotide sequence: TGTGCCAGAAACCGGGACACTTACGAGCAGTACTTC. It yields the protein CARNRDTYEQYF.

The V gene is TRBV6-1, the J gene TRBJ1-4, with TRBD1 identical over 7 bases. The trim removed 6 bases at V and 8 bases at J, leaving 6 bases unmatched. Germline-derived CDR1 and CDR2 are MNHNS and SASEGT. This CDR3 spans 13 amino acids. The CDR3: CASRRGHGEKLFF. Here the CDR3 DNA reads TGTGCCAGCAGGAGGGGGCATGGAGAAAAACTGTTTTTT.

V usage is TRBV6-5 and J usage is TRBJ1-4; D ambiguous. Germline V gives CDR1 MNHEY, CDR2 SVGAGI. Deletions cut 3 bases from V and 0 bases from J, with 8 bases between. The CDR3 is made up of 15 amino acids. The CDR3 reads CASSYAGATNEKLFF. The CDR3 nucleotides are TGTGCCAGCAGTTATGCCGGAGCAACTAATGAAAAACTGTTTTTT.

This chain joins TRBV11-2 and TRBJ1-1; possibly TRBD1 for D (6 bases). The CDR3 is made up of 15 amino acids. The germline V gene has CDR1 SGHAT and CDR2 FQNNGV. Trimming cost V 3 bases and J 0 bases, with 11 bases left between them. DNA of the CDR3: TGTGCCAGCAGCTTTGAGGGGGGGGTGAACACTGAAGCTTTCTTT. Its translation is CASSFEGGVNTEAFF.

The V and J genes are TRBV9 and TRBJ2-3, with 7 bases identical to TRBD2. The CDR3 has 16 amino acids. Germline V CDR1 and CDR2: SGDLS, YYNGEE. V lost 0 bases to trimming and J lost 0 bases; unmatched junction nucleotides: 4. CDR3 residues: CASSVGTSASTDTQYF. DNA of the CDR3: TGTGCCAGCAGCGTAGGGACTAGTGCTAGCACAGATACGCAGTATTTT.

The chain links TRBV4-2 to TRBJ2-3; 10 bases are a match to TRBD2. The CDR3 is 17 amino acids. Germline CDR1 reads LGHNA; CDR2 reads YNFKEQ. Losses at the gene ends were 0 bases for V and 0 bases for J; bases not matched to a gene: 3. The CDR3 loop reads CASSQDEAGGSTDTQYF. DNA for the CDR3: TGTGCCAGCAGCCAAGATGAAGCGGGGGGGAGCACAGATACGCAGTATTTT.

The V call is TRBV4-3, the J call TRBJ2-2; a possible D gene is TRBD1 (6 bases). The V and J ends lost 0 bases and 14 bases respectively, with 10 bases between them. The germline V gene encodes CDR1 LGHNA and CDR2 YSLEER. This CDR3 has 12 amino acids. CDR3 region: CASSQEPDRLFF. Here the CDR3 DNA reads TGCGCCAGCAGCCAAGAGCCGGACAGACTGTTTTTT.

The gene calls are TRBV7-3 and TRBJ2-3; 10 nucleotides line up with TRBD2. Germline CDR1 SGHTA, CDR2 FQGTGA. The V and J ends lost 5 bases and 4 bases, in that order; junction bases with no gene match: 3. The CDR3 loop spans 14 amino acids. The CDR3 loop is CASSPGLAADTQYF. For the CDR3, the DNA is TGTGCCAGCAGCCCCGGACTAGCGGCAGATACGCAGTATTTT.

The chain employs TRBV15 and TRBJ1-4; no firm D call. V was shortened by 0 bases and J by 4 bases, with 12 bases between the two germline ends. Germline V gene data show CDR1 as LNHNV and CDR2 as YYDKDF (reference sequence). This CDR3 is 16 amino acids long. Here the CDR3 DNA reads TGTGCCACCAGCAGAGATCTTAGTCGGGGTAATGAAAAACTGTTTTTT. Residues: CATSRDLSRGNEKLFF.

In its sample, this clone was seen a few times. The chain links TRBV4-1 to TRBJ1-2; a possible D gene is TRBD1 (6 bases). Germline V gene data show CDR1 as MGHRA and CDR2 as YSYEKL. V was shortened by 1 base and J by 4 bases, with 16 bases between the two germline ends. This CDR3 is 16 amino acids long. CDR3 DNA sequence: TGCGCCAGCAGCCAAGCGCCCTTAACAGGGCTCTATGGCTACACCTTC. It is translated as CASSQAPLTGLYGYTF.

The rearrangement uses TRBV5-8 and TRBJ2-5; TRBD1 matches 7 bases. The CDR3 loop spans 13 amino acids. V lost 5 bases and J lost 1; bases outside the gene matches: 2. The germline gives CDR1 SGHTS, CDR2 YDEGEE. The CDR3 nucleotides are TGTGCCAGCAGATCAGGGGGCCAAGAGACCCAGTACTTC. It is translated as CASRSGGQETQYF.

The V gene is TRBV9, the J gene TRBJ1-1; D may be TRBD1 (6 bases). Trimming shortened V by 4 bases and J by 1 base, and 11 bases separated the two germline ends. CDR1 is SGDLS, CDR2 YYNGEE, per germline. The CDR3 extends over 14 amino acids. As DNA, the CDR3 is TGTGCCAGCAGCTTTGCGGACAGGAACACTGAAGCTTTCTTT. Residues: CASSFADRNTEAFF.

The chain employs TRBV5-6 and TRBJ2-1; TRBD2 is a possible D gene (7 bases). Between the trimmed V and J ends, which lost 3 bases and 6 bases, there was a span of 19 bases. Per the germline V gene, CDR1 is SGHDT and CDR2 is YYEEEE. The CDR3 covers 16 residues. CDR3 sequence (DNA): TGTGCCAGCAGCTCCCTAGGGGGGGGGACCTTCAATGAGCAGTTCTTC. Its protein is CASSSLGGGTFNEQFF.